The sequence of this T cell receptor (beta chain) was determined in a study of blood T cell repertoires in COVID-19. Study context: Acute and convalescent COVID-19 specimens originated in the United States, Italy and Spain. PBMCs, B-cell-depleted T cells, or T cells provided the cDNA or gDNA that made up the material.

Germline assignment: CDR1 SEHNR and CDR2 FQNEAQ (reference sequence). CDR3 length: 14 residues. V lost 2 bases and J 4 bases, leaving 11 bases between the germline ends. As processed by the authors: How many nucleated cells were present was estimated from reference gene primer amplification. TCRdb's table, derived via immunoSEQ multiplex PCR, lists solely in-frame clones and lacks some. V, J and clone size are those of that table, while D and trimming were read from the DNA. The data contain 170,000 or so clones, nearly 80% of them seen just once; the ten biggest clones take up approximately 26%. The clonotype was recovered from a woman in her seventies with acute or convalescent COVID-19. The chain carries TRBV7-9 and TRBJ1-1; D is unclear. The sequenced sample was peripheral blood. The CDR3 protein is CASSLIQVGTEAFF. The CDR3, as DNA: TGTGCCAGCAGCTTAATCCAGGTGGGCACTGAAGCTTTCTTT.